This entry is about one T cell receptor beta chain. CDR1 and CDR2 from the germline V gene are SGHNT and YENEEA. V gave up 1 base and J gave up 4 bases, with 20 bases separating them. The CDR3 has 18 amino acids. Under the authors' procedure: Amplification of reference gene primers was used by the study to estimate nucleated cell counts. The data were produced by immunoSEQ multiplex PCR, yet TCRdb's version contains in-frame clones alone and is incomplete. The V and J calls and clone size are taken from that table; D and trimming were inferred from the DNA. The sample contains roughly 80,000 clones, 90% of which appear only once. The data were obtained in a study of blood T cell repertoires in COVID-19. Looking at the study overall: The United States, Italy and Spain were the sources of the acute and convalescent COVID-19 samples. Sources were T cells, B-cell-depleted T cells, or PBMCs; the material itself was cDNA or gDNA.

The rearrangement uses TRBV11-3 and TRBJ2-1; a weak D match, TRBD1 (6 bases). The sequenced sample was peripheral blood. The TCR comes from a man between 60 and 75 years old with acute or convalescent COVID-19. The CDR3, as DNA: TGTGCCAGCAGCTTAGGCCCTAGTAAGGGGGTAGGGTACAATGAGCAGTTCTTC. Amino acids: CASSLGPSKGVGYNEQFF.